This T cell receptor beta chain was captured by sequencing in a study of shared clonotypes between healthy human individuals. In its sample, this clone was seen a few times. Clones were sequenced by immunoSEQ multiplex PCR, and TCRdb holds only the in-frame ones, with some missing. The sample includes around 700,000 clones, 73% seen only once; the top ten take roughly 2%. This CDR3 is 14 amino acids long. The V end lost 6 bases, the J end lost 1 base, and 12 bases lay between the germline ends. CDR1 and CDR2 (germline): MDHEN, SYDVKM. The chain is built from TRBV28 and TRBJ1-1, with D possibly matching TRBD1 (6 bases). Source material: memory CD4+ T cells sorted from blood. Regarding subset: CD45RA-negative fraction. The TCR sequence derives from a woman aged 30 to 39 in good health. The CDR3 here is CASRSGVRNTEAFF. The CDR3 DNA is TGTGCCAGCAGGTCAGGGGTGCGGAACACTGAAGCTTTCTTT.